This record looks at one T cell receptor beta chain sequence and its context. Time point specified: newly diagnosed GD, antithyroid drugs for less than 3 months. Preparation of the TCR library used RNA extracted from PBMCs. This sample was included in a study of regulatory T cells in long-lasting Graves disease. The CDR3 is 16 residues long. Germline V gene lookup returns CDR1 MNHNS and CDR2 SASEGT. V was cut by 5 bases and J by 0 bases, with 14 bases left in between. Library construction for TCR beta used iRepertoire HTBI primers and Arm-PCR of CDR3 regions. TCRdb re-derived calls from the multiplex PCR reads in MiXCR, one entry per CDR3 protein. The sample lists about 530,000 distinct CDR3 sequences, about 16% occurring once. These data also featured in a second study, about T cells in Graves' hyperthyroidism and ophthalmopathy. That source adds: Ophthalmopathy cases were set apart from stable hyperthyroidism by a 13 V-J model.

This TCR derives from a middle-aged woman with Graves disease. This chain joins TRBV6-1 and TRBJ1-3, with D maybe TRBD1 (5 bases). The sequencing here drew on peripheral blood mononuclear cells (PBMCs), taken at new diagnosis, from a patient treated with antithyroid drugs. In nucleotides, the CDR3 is TGTGCCAGCAGTCTCACCGGGACCACCTCTGGAAACACCATATATTTT. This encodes CASSLTGTTSGNTIYF.